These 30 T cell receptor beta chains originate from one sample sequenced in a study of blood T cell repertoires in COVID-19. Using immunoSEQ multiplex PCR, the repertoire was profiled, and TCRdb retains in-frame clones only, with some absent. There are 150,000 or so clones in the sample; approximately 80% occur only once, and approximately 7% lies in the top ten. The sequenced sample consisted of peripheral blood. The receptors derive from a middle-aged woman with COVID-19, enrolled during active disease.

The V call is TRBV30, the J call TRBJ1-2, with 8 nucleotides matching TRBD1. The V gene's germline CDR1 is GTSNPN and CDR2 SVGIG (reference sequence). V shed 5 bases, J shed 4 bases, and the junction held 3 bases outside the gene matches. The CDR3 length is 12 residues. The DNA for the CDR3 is TGTGCCTGGTGGACAGGGAGCTATGGCTACACCTTC. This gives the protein CAWWTGSYGYTF.

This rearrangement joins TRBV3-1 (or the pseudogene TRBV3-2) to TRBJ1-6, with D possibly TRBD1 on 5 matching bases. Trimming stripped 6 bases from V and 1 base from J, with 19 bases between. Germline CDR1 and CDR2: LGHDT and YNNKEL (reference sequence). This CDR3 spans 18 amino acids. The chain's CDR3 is CASRSTVLFGSYNSPLHF. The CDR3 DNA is TGTGCCAGCAGGTCGACAGTCCTCTTCGGTTCCTATAATTCACCCCTCCACTTT.

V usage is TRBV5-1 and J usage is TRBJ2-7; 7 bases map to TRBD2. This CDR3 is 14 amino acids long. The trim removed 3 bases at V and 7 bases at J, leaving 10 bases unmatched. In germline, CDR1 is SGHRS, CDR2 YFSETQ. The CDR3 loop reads CASSWEGGPGEQYF. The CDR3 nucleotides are TGCGCCAGCAGCTGGGAGGGAGGGCCGGGGGAGCAGTACTTC.

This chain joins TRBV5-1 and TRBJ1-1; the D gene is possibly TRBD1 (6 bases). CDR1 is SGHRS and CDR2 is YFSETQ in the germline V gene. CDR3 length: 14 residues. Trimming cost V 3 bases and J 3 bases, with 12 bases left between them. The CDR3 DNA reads TGCGCCAGCAGCTCGGGACACGACTACACTGAAGCTTTCTTT. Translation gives CASSSGHDYTEAFF.

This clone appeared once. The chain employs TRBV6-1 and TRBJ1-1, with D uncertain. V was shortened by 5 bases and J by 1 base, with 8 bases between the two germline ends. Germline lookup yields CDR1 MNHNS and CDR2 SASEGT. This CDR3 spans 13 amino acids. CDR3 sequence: CASSPPQNTEAFF. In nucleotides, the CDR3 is TGTGCCAGCAGTCCCCCACAGAACACTGAAGCTTTCTTT.

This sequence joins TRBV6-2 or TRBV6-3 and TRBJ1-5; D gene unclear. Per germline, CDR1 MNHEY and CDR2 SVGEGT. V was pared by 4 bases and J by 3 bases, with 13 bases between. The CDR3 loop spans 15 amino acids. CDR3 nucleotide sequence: TGTGCCAGCAGTTTTAATCGGGGAATCAATCAGCCCCAGCATTTT. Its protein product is CASSFNRGINQPQHF.

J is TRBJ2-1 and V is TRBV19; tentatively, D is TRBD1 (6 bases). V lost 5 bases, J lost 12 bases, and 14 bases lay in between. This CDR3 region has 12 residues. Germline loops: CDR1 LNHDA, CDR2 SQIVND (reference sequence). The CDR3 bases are TGTGCCAGTAGTCCGAACAGGGTTGGGCAGTTCTTC. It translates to CASSPNRVGQFF. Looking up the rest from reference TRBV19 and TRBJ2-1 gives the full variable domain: DGGITQSPKYLFRKEGQNVTLSCEQNLNHDAMYWYRQDPGQGLRLIYYSQIVNDFQKGDIAEGYSVSREKKESFPLTVTSAQKNPTAFYLCASSPNRVGQFFGPGTRLTVL.

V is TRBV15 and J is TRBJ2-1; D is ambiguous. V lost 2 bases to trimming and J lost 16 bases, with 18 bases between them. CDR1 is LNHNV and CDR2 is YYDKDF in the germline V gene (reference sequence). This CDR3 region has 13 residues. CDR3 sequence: CATSRSPGTLGFF. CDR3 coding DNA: TGTGCCACCAGCAGATCCCCCGGCACCCTAGGATTCTTC.

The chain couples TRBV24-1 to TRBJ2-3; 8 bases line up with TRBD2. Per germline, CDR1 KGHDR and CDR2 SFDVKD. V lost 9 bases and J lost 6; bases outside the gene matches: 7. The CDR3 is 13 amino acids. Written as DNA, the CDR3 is TGTGCCACCGATGCGGGCGGGAGGGATACGCAGTATTTT. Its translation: CATDAGGRDTQYF.

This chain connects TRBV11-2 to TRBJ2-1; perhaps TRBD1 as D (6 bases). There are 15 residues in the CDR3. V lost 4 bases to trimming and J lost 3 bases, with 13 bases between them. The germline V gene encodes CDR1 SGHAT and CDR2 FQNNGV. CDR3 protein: CASSSRDISYNEQFF. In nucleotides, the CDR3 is TGTGCCAGCAGCTCGAGGGACATAAGCTACAATGAGCAGTTCTTC.

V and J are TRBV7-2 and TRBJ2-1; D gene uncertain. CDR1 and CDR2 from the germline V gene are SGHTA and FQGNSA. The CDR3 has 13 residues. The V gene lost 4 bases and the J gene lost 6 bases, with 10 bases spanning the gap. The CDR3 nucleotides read TGTGCCAGCAGCTCCTATATTTTCAATGAGCAGTTCTTC. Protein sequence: CASSSYIFNEQFF.

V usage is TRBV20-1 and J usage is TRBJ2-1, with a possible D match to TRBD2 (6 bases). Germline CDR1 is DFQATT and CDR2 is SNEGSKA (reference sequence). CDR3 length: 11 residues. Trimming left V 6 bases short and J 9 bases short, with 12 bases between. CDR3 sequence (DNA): TGCAGTGCGAGACTAGTGGTTGAGCAGTTCTTC. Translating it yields CSARLVVEQFF.

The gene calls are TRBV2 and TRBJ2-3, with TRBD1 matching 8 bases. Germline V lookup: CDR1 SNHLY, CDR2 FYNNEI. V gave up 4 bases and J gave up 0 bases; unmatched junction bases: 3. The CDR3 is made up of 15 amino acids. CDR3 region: CASSGGQGSTDTQYF. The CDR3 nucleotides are TGTGCCAGCAGTGGAGGACAGGGCAGCACAGATACGCAGTATTTT. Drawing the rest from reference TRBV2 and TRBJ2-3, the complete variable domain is EPEVTQTPSHQVTQMGQEVILRCVPISNHLYFYWYRQILGQKVEFLVSFYNNEISEKSEIFDDQFSVERPDGSNFTLKIRSTKLEDSAMYFCASSGGQGSTDTQYFGPGTRLTVL.

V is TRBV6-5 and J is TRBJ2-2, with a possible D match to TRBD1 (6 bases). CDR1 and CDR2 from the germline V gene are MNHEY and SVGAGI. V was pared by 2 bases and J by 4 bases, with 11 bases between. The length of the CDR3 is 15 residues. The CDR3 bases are TGTGCCAGCAGTTACGTGACAGGCGGCACCGGGGAGCTGTTTTTT. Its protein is CASSYVTGGTGELFF.

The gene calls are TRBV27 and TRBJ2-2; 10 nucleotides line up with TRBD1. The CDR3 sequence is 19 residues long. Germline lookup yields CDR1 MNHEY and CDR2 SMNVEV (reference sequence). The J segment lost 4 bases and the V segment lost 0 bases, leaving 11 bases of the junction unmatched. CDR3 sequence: CASSLSVWDRGSGTGELFF. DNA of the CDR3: TGTGCCAGCAGTTTATCGGTCTGGGACAGGGGATCGGGCACCGGGGAGCTGTTTTTT.

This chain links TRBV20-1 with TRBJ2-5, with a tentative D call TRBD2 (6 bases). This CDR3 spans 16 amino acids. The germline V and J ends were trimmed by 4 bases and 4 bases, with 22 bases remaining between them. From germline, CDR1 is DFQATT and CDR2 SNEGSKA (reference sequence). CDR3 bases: TGCAGTGCTACTGATTTGGACCTAGCGAGAAGAGAGACCCAGTACTTC. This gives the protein CSATDLDLARRETQYF.

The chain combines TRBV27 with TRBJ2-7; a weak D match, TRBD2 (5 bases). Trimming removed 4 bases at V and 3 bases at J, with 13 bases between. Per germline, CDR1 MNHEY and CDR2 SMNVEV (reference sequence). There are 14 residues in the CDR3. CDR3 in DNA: TGTGCCAGCAGTTCACACGGGAATCTCTACGAGCAGTACTTC. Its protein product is CASSSHGNLYEQYF.

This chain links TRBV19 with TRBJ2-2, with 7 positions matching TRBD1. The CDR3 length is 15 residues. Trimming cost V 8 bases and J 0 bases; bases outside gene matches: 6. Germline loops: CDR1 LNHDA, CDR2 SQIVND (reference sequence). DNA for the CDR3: TGTGCCAGTTTGGACAGGACCGCGAACACCGGGGAGCTGTTTTTT. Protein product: CASLDRTANTGELFF.

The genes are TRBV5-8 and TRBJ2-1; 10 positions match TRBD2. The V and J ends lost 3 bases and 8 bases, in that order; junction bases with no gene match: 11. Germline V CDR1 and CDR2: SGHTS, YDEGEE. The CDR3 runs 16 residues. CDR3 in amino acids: CASSWTSGPFGHEQFF. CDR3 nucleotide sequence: TGTGCCAGCAGCTGGACTAGCGGTCCCTTTGGGCATGAGCAGTTCTTC.

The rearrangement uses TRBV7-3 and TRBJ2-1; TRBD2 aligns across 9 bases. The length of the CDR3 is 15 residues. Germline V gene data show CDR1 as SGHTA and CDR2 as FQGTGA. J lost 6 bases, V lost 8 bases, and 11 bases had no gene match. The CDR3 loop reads CASASGLAGLNEQFF. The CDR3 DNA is TGTGCCAGCGCAAGCGGGCTAGCGGGACTCAATGAGCAGTTCTTC.

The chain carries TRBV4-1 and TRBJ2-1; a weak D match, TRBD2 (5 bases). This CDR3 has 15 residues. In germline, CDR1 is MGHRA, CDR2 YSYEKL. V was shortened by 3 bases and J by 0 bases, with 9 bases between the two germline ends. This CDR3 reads CASSHPGSSYNEQFF. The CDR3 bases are TGCGCCAGCAGCCATCCGGGAAGCTCCTACAATGAGCAGTTCTTC.

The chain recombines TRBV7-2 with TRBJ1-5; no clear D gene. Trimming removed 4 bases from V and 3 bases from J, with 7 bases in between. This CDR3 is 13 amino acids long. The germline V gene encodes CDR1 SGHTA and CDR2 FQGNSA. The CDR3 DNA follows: TGTGCCAGCAGCTCGGTTTTCAATCAGCCCCAGCATTTT. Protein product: CASSSVFNQPQHF.

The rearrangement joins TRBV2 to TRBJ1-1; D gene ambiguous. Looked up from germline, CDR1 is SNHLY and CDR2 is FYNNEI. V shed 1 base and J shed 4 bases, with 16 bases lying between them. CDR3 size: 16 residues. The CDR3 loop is CASSEGRWAGSTEAFF. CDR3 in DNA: TGTGCCAGCAGTGAAGGCCGTTGGGCTGGGAGCACTGAAGCTTTCTTT.

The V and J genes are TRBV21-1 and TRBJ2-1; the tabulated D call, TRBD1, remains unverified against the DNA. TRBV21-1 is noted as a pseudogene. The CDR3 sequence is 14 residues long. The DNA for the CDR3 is TGTGCCAGCAGCAATGGGGTTTACAGGGATGAGCAGTTCTTC. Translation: CASSNGVYRDEQFF.

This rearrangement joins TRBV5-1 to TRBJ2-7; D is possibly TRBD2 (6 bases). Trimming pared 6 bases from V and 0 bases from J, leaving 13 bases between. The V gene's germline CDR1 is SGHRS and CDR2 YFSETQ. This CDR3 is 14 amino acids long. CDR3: CASTVAAGSYEQYF. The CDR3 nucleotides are TGCGCCAGCACCGTAGCGGCGGGCTCCTACGAGCAGTACTTC.

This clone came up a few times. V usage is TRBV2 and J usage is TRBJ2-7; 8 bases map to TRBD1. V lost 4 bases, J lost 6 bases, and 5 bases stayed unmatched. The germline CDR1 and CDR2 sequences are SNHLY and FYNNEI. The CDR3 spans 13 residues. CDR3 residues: CASSADRVLEQYF. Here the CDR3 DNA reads TGTGCCAGCAGTGCGGACAGGGTACTCGAGCAGTACTTC.

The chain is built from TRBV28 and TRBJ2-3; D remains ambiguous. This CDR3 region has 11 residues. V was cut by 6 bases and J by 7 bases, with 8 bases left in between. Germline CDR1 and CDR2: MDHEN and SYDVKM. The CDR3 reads CASRERYTQYF. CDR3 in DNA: TGTGCCAGCAGGGAGAGGTATACGCAGTATTTT.

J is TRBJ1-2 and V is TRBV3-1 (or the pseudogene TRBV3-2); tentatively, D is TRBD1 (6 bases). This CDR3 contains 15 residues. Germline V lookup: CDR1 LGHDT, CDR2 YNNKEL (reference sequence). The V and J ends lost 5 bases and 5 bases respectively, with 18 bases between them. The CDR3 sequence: CASSSLGHWGYGYTF. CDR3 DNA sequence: TGTGCCAGCAGCTCATTGGGACATTGGGGGTATGGCTACACCTTC.

CDR3 sequence (DNA): TGTGCCAGCAGTTACCGGGGACTAGCGGGGGAGCTGTTTTTT. It is translated as CASSYRGLAGELFF. J is TRBJ2-2 and V is TRBV6-5, with 10 positions matching TRBD2. Germline assignment: CDR1 MNHEY and CDR2 SVGAGI. The CDR3 extends over 14 amino acids. The junction had 2 bases not matched to a gene; V was cut back by 2 bases and J by 8 bases.

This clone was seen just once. The CDR3, as DNA: TGCGCCAGCAGCCAAGTAGGAGTGACAGGGACAGGGCCCTACGAGCAGTACTTC. It translates to CASSQVGVTGTGPYEQYF. V gene TRBV4-1 combines with J gene TRBJ2-7, with 9 bases that match TRBD1. This CDR3 is 18 amino acids long. V dropped 1 base and J dropped 2; count of bases not matched to a gene: 12. CDR1 is MGHRA and CDR2 is YSYEKL in the germline V gene.